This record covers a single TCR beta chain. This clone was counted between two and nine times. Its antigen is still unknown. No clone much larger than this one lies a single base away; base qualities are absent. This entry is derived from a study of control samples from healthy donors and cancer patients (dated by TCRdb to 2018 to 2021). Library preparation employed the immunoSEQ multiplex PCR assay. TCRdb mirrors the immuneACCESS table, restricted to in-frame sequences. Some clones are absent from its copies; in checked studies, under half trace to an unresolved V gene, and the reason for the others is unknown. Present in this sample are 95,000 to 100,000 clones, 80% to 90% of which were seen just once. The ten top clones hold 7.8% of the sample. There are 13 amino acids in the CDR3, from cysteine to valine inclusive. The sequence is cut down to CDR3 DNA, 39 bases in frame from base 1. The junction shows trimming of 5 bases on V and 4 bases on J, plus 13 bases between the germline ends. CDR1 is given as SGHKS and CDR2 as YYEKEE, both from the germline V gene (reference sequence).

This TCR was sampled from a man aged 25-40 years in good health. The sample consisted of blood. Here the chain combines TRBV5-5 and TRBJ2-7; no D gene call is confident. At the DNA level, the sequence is TGTGCCAGCAGTAATACCCCTAGTTACGAGCAGTACGTC. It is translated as CASSNTPSYEQYV.